This T cell receptor beta chain was obtained from a study of graft-versus-host responses after intestinal transplantation. Background on the study: Tacrolimus plus steroids were given to all recipients for approximately 3 years, preceded by anti-thymocyte globulin induction.

As concerns this clone: The antigen is unknown.

The CDR3 runs 14 residues. Losses at the gene ends were 4 bases for V and 5 bases for J; bases not matched to a gene: 5. Germline CDR1 SGHRS, CDR2 YFSETQ. The repertoire was sequenced with immunoSEQ multiplex PCR; TCRdb's copy has only in-frame clones and lacks some. The sample carries 150,000 or so clones, about nine tenths recorded once. The clonotype comes from a human donor who received an intestinal transplant. Sequencing used unstimulated CD4+ T cells sorted from spleen or lymph node cells, obtained before intestinal transplant. The chain has TRBV5-1 and TRBJ2-1, with 8 bases aligning to TRBD2. The CDR3 sequence is CASSGTSRNNEQFF. CDR3 coding DNA: TGCGCCAGCAGCGGGACTAGTAGAAACAATGAGCAGTTCTTC.